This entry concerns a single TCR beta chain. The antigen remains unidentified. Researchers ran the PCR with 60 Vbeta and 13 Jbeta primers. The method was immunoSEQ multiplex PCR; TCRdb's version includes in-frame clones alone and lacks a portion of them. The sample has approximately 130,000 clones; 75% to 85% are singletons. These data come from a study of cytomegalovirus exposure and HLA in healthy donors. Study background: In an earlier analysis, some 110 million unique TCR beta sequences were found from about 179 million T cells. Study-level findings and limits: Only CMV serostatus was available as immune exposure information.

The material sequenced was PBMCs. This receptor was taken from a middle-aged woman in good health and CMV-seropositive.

DNA for the CDR3: TGCGCCAGCAGTCGGACAGCCGTTAAGGGTGAAGCTTTCTTT. The encoded protein is CASSRTAVKGEAFF. This chain connects TRBV5-1 to TRBJ1-1; TRBD1 might be the D (6 bases). Per germline, CDR1 SGHRS and CDR2 YFSETQ. V was cut by 5 bases and J by 7 bases, with 18 bases left in between. This CDR3 contains 14 residues.